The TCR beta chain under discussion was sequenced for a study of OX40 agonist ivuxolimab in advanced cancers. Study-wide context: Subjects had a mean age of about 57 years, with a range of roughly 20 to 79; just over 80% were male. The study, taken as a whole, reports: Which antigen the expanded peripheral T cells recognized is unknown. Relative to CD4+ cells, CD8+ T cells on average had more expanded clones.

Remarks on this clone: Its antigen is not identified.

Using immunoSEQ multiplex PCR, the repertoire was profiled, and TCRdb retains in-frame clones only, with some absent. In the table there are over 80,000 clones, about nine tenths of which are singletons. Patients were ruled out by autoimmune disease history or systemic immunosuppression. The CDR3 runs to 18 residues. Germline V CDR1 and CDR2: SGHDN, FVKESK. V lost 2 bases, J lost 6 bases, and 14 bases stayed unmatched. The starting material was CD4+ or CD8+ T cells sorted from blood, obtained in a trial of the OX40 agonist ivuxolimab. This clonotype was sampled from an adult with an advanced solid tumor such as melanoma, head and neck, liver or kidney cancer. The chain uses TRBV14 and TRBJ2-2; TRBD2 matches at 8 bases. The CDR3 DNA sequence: TGTGCCAGCAGCCAATCCCTTCAGGGACTAGGGCTCGCCGGGGAGCTGTTTTTT. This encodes CASSQSLQGLGLAGELFF.